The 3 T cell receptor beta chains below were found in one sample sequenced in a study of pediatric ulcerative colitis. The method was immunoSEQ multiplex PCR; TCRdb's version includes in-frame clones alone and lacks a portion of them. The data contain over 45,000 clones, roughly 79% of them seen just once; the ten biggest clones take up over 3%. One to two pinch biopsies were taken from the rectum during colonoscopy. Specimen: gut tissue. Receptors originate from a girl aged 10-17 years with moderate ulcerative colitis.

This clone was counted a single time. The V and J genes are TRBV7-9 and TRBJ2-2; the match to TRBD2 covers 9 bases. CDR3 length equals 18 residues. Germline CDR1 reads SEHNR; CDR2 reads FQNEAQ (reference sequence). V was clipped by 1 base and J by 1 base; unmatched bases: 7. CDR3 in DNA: TGTGCCAGCAGCTTAGATGCTTTAGCGGGAGTGAACACCGGGGAGCTGTTTTTT. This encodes CASSLDALAGVNTGELFF.

CDR3 DNA sequence: TGTGCCAGCAGTGATCAGGGGGTTTACAATGAGCAGTTCTTC. Translated, it gives CASSDQGVYNEQFF. V gene TRBV6-1 combines with J gene TRBJ2-1; 7 bases match TRBD1. V lost 3 bases and J lost 4; bases outside the gene matches: 3. Germline-derived CDR1 and CDR2 are MNHNS and SASEGT. The CDR3 is 14 amino acids.

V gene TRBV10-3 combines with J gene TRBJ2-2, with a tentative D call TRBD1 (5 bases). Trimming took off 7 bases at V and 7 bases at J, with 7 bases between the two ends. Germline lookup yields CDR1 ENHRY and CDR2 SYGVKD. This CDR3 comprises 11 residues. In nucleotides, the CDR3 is TGTGCCATCAAAGACAGCGGGGAGCTGTTTTTT. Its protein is CAIKDSGELFF.